Following are 23 T cell receptor beta chains from one sample sequenced in a study of T cell changes during pregnancy in multiple sclerosis. The repertoire was sequenced with immunoSEQ multiplex PCR; TCRdb's copy has only in-frame clones and lacks some. The repertoire holds about 55,000 clones, with just over 90% as singletons. Sample: CD8+ T cells from peripheral blood mononuclear cells, taken in the second trimester of pregnancy. The receptor set was obtained from a female donor with multiple sclerosis, enrolled in a pregnancy study.

The chain has TRBV28 and TRBJ2-2, with 10 bases lining up with TRBD2. The CDR3 runs to 17 residues. CDR1 is MDHEN and CDR2 is SYDVKM in the germline V gene. V lost 6 bases to trimming and J lost 2 bases; unmatched junction nucleotides: 9. CDR3: CASRKAGGPPNTGELFF. Written as DNA, the CDR3 is TGTGCCAGCAGAAAAGCGGGAGGGCCGCCCAACACCGGGGAGCTGTTTTTT.

This clone showed up just once. The V and J genes are TRBV14 and TRBJ2-7; no definite D call. The CDR3 extends over 16 amino acids. Germline lookup yields CDR1 SGHDN and CDR2 FVKESK. Trimming shortened V by 0 bases and J by 0 bases, and 12 bases separated the two germline ends. CDR3 nucleotide sequence: TGTGCCAGCAGCCAAGAACAGCTCCTCGGCTCCTACGAGCAGTACTTC. Protein sequence: CASSQEQLLGSYEQYF.

The rearrangement links TRBV27 to TRBJ1-1; no firm D call. This CDR3 has 16 residues. V was clipped by 3 bases and J by 0 bases, with 14 bases between them. Per germline, CDR1 MNHEY and CDR2 SMNVEV (reference sequence). The CDR3 DNA is TGTGCCAGCAGTTTCACCATGACTCGGGTGAACACTGAAGCTTTCTTT. This sequence encodes CASSFTMTRVNTEAFF.

The chain employs TRBV27 and TRBJ2-7, with TRBD1 matching 10 bases. The CDR3 sequence is 14 residues long. Germline V gives CDR1 MNHEY, CDR2 SMNVEV (reference sequence). The V gene end was trimmed by 3 bases and the J gene end by 7 bases; junction bases not matched to a gene: 6. The CDR3 loop reads CASSLGQGYGEQYF. As DNA, the CDR3 is TGTGCCAGCAGTTTGGGACAGGGGTACGGAGAGCAGTACTTC.

This clone was seen only once. This chain joins TRBV27 and TRBJ1-2; no clear D gene. Deletions cut 3 bases from V and 8 bases from J, with 16 bases between. Germline CDR1 and CDR2: MNHEY and SMNVEV (reference sequence). The CDR3 has 14 amino acids. Here the CDR3 reads CASSFGGRRGGYTF. CDR3 DNA: TGTGCCAGCAGTTTCGGTGGCAGACGGGGAGGCTACACCTTC.

The chain recombines TRBV9 with TRBJ2-7; D uncertain. CDR3 length equals 14 residues. The germline V and J ends were trimmed by 0 bases and 2 bases, with 9 bases remaining between them. Germline V lookup: CDR1 SGDLS, CDR2 YYNGEE. The CDR3 nucleotides read TGTGCCAGCAGCGTAGATGGTTACACCTACGAGCAGTACTTC. This translates into CASSVDGYTYEQYF. The variable domain in full, with the rest retrieved from reference TRBV9 and TRBJ2-7, is DSGVTQTPKHLITATGQRVTLRCSPRSGDLSVYWYQQSLDQGLQFLIQYYNGEERAKGNILERFSAQQFPDLHSELNLSSLELGDSALYFCASSVDGYTYEQYFGPGTRLTVT.

Details on this clone: Other nucleotide sequences in the sample specify the same CDR3. The genes are TRBV27 and TRBJ2-7; D might be TRBD1 (6 bases). This CDR3 contains 13 residues. CDR1 and CDR2 (germline): MNHEY, SMNVEV (reference sequence). Trimming shortened V by 5 bases and J by 3 bases, and 11 bases separated the two germline ends. This CDR3 reads CASSPIQGYEQYF. DNA for the CDR3: TGTGCCAGCAGTCCAATACAGGGCTACGAGCAGTACTTC.

The J gene is TRBJ2-7, the V gene TRBV7-9; possible D gene TRBD1, 5 bases. The CDR3 extends over 14 amino acids. The germline gives CDR1 SEHNR, CDR2 FQNEAQ (reference sequence). Trimming removed 0 bases at V and 3 bases at J, with 9 bases between. CDR3 nucleotide sequence: TGTGCCAGCAGCTTAGCGTCCAGGGACTACGAGCAGTACTTC. Its translation is CASSLASRDYEQYF.

The table lists this clone with a few counts. V and J are TRBV30 and TRBJ1-1; D is undetermined. This CDR3 has 10 residues. Per the germline V gene, CDR1 is GTSNPN and CDR2 is SVGIG (reference sequence). V gave up 4 bases and J gave up 7 bases, with 7 bases separating them. This chain's CDR3 is CAWIPGEAFF. CDR3 DNA sequence: TGTGCCTGGATCCCGGGTGAAGCTTTCTTT. Drawing the rest from reference TRBV30 and TRBJ1-1, the complete variable domain is SQTIHQWPATLVQPVGSPLSLECTVEGTSNPNLYWYRQAAGRGLQLLFYSVGIGQISSEVPQNLSASRPQDRQFILSSKKLLLSDSGFYLCAWIPGEAFFGQGTRLTVV.

This chain connects TRBV5-1 to TRBJ2-7; D possibly corresponds to TRBD2 (7 bases). CDR3 length equals 16 residues. Germline lookup yields CDR1 SGHRS and CDR2 YFSETQ. The ends were cut back, 6 bases at V and 5 bases at J, with 24 bases in the middle. The CDR3 DNA is TGCGCCAGCACCGATCTAGCGGAGGGGGTCTTAGACGAGCAGTACTTC. Its translation: CASTDLAEGVLDEQYF.

The chain joins TRBV7-9 to TRBJ2-7; TRBD1 aligns across 12 bases. Per the germline V gene, CDR1 is SEHNR and CDR2 is FQNEAQ (reference sequence). The CDR3 covers 18 residues. J lost 5 bases, V lost 4 bases, and 15 bases had no gene match. The CDR3 nucleotides read TGTGCCAGCAGCTCCCTCGGGACAGGGGGCGCAAAGGACCACGAGCAGTACTTC. The encoded protein is CASSSLGTGGAKDHEQYF.

The genes are TRBV6-4 and TRBJ2-1; D not certain. The CDR3 has 16 residues. V lost 6 bases and J 0 bases, leaving 15 bases between the germline ends. Germline CDR1 MRHNA, CDR2 SNTAGT. The CDR3 nucleotides read TGTGCCAGCAGGCCAACAGCTGACCGCTCCTACAATGAGCAGTTCTTC. It specifies CASRPTADRSYNEQFF.

The chain uses TRBV27 and TRBJ1-5, with D hard to call. The CDR3 extends over 18 amino acids. Per the germline V gene, CDR1 is MNHEY and CDR2 is SMNVEV (reference sequence). Trimming pared 0 bases from V and 0 bases from J, leaving 15 bases between. CDR3 loop: CASSLSTPAVYSNQPQHF. As DNA, the CDR3 is TGTGCCAGCAGTTTATCAACCCCCGCGGTTTATAGCAATCAGCCCCAGCATTTT.

The V and J genes are TRBV7-9 and TRBJ2-1; 9 bases align to TRBD2. Germline trimming cut 5 bases from V and 12 bases from J; bases unmatched to any gene: 20. Germline lookup yields CDR1 SEHNR and CDR2 FQNEAQ (reference sequence). CDR3 length: 17 residues. The CDR3 DNA follows: TGTGCCAGCAGCCCTCCCTTAGCGGGGGCCAACTTATTTCGGCAGTTCTTC. It translates to CASSPPLAGANLFRQFF.

The CDR3 DNA reads as TGTGCCAGCAGCGGTAGCGGCAGACTCTCCTACAATGAGCAGTTCTTC. It specifies CASSGSGRLSYNEQFF. This chain uses TRBV9 with TRBJ2-1; possibly TRBD2 for D (6 bases). V lost 3 bases, J lost 0 bases, and 13 bases lay in between. The germline CDR1 and CDR2 sequences are SGDLS and YYNGEE. The CDR3 is made up of 16 amino acids.

This clone was detected a few times. Other DNA sequences in this sample translate to the same CDR3. V gene TRBV7-9 combines with J gene TRBJ1-1; TRBD1 might be the D (5 bases). Looked up from germline, CDR1 is SEHNR and CDR2 is FQNEAQ (reference sequence). V lost 3 bases, J lost 3 bases, and 11 bases lay in between. This CDR3 region has 14 residues. This CDR3 is CASSLGQGDTEAFF. The CDR3 DNA sequence: TGTGCCAGCAGCTTGGGTCAGGGTGACACTGAAGCTTTCTTT. The variable domain in full, completed from reference TRBV7-9 and TRBJ1-1, reads DTGVSQNPRHKITKRGQNVTFRCDPISEHNRLYWYRQTLGQGPEFLTYFQNEAQLEKSRLLSDRFSAERPKGSFSTLEIQRTEQGDSAMYLCASSLGQGDTEAFFGQGTRLTVV.

The genes are TRBV27 and TRBJ1-5; no clear D. CDR1 and CDR2 (germline): MNHEY, SMNVEV (reference sequence). This CDR3 comprises 14 residues. The V and J ends lost 5 bases and 3 bases respectively, with 11 bases between them. The CDR3 spells CASSQGLINQPQHF. The CDR3 region has the DNA TGTGCCAGCAGTCAAGGACTGATCAATCAGCCCCAGCATTTT.

The chain employs TRBV6-5 and TRBJ2-5, with a weak D call TRBD2 (6 bases). There are 14 residues in the CDR3. Germline V gene lookup returns CDR1 MNHEY and CDR2 SVGAGI. V dropped 6 bases and J dropped 1 base, with 12 bases sitting between them. The CDR3 bases are TGTGCCAGCAGCCAACTAGCCTTCCAAGAGACCCAGTACTTC. This sequence encodes CASSQLAFQETQYF.

The chain employs TRBV27 and TRBJ1-1, with 7 positions matching TRBD1. CDR1 is MNHEY, CDR2 SMNVEV, per germline (reference sequence). V lost 5 bases and J lost 3; bases outside the gene matches: 12. The CDR3 totals 16 residues. The CDR3 protein is CASSPGGRIVDTEAFF. The DNA of the CDR3 is TGTGCCAGCAGTCCAGGGGGGCGGATAGTAGACACTGAAGCTTTCTTT.

This clone has a single count. The V and J genes are TRBV4-3 and TRBJ2-7, with D perhaps matching TRBD1 (6 bases). The CDR3 covers 17 residues. Germline values: CDR1 LGHNA, CDR2 YSLEER. Trimming shortened V by 0 bases and J by 5 bases, and 20 bases separated the two germline ends. The CDR3 coding sequence is TGCGCCAGCAGCCAAGATCGGACAGTGGCGAGCGGAGACGAGCAGTACTTC. Residues: CASSQDRTVASGDEQYF.

This chain connects TRBV19 to TRBJ2-7; 8 positions agree with TRBD2. V lost 3 bases, J lost 5 bases, and 9 bases stayed unmatched. The CDR3 is 15 residues long. The V gene's germline CDR1 is LNHDA and CDR2 SQIVND (reference sequence). CDR3 residues: CASSIGASGFDEQYF. CDR3 bases: TGTGCCAGTAGTATTGGGGCTAGCGGGTTTGACGAGCAGTACTTC.

V and J are TRBV7-9 and TRBJ1-3; TRBD1 might be the D (6 bases). Germline V gene lookup returns CDR1 SEHNR and CDR2 FQNEAQ (reference sequence). CDR3 length: 14 residues. V lost 8 bases and J 4 bases, leaving 15 bases between the germline ends. The CDR3 DNA reads as TGTGCCAGCCAGCGGGAGGGGGAAGGAAACACCATATATTTT. Translated: CASQREGEGNTIYF.

The V gene is TRBV21-1, the J gene TRBJ2-5; the table's D gene call, TRBD2, was not cross checked with the DNA. TRBV21-1 is a pseudogene locus. This CDR3 comprises 16 residues. The chain's CDR3 is CASRAAASGSQETQYF. Written as DNA, the CDR3 is TGTGCCAGCAGAGCAGCGGCTAGCGGGAGCCAAGAGACCCAGTACTTC.